This TCR beta chain originates from a study of naive and memory T cell subsets. Comment on this clonotype: The target antigen is unknown.

Per the germline V gene, CDR1 is SGHDT and CDR2 is YYEEEE. V gave up 0 bases and J gave up 1 base, with 11 bases separating them. The CDR3 is 16 residues long. Study-wide findings and caveats: Especially in CD8 cells, naive repertoires contained a few larger clonotypes, possibly CD45RA-re-expressing memory cells. Clonotypes here are unpaired alpha or beta chain sequences. Over 95% of naive TCR sequences appeared only once after error correction, unlike memory subsets.

Both TRBC1 and TRBC2 were covered by a beta constant-region primer of two equimolar oligonucleotides. A 12-nucleotide UMI and the SP2 primer were added to the cDNA 3' end by oligonucleotide ligation. TCRdb reprocessed the UMI-ligation and nested PCR reads with MiXCR, giving one entry per CDR3 protein. The sample contains around 160,000 distinct CDR3 sequences, about a sixth of which appear only once. Sequences were obtained from naive CD4+ T cells from blood. The clonotype comes from a human donor in good health. The chain uses TRBV5-6 and TRBJ2-4; D is unclear. The CDR3: CASSLDNIFAKNIQYF. The CDR3 region has the DNA TGTGCCAGCAGCTTGGACAATATCTTTGCCAAAAACATTCAGTACTTC.